The rows below give T cell receptor beta chains drawn from one sample of a study of OX40 agonist ivuxolimab in advanced cancers. Produced via immunoSEQ multiplex PCR; TCRdb's table is partial and in-frame only. The table lists some 150,000 clones, just over 90% of them singletons. Specimen: CD4+ or CD8+ T cells sorted from blood, collected in a trial of the OX40 agonist ivuxolimab. The receptors here all came from an adult with an advanced solid tumor such as melanoma, head and neck, liver or kidney cancer. The conserved cysteine and the conserved F or W are not part of the CDR3 here. The size of a clone is reported for some rows only, either as once, few or many, or as a class for expanded clones.

v_gene: TRBV6-5; abundance: -; j_gene: TRBJ1-2; CDR3aa: ASSYSGGGRNGYT
v_gene: TRBV27; abundance: -; j_gene: TRBJ1-5; CDR3aa: ASSLRVGNQPQH
v_gene: TRBV14; abundance: -; j_gene: TRBJ2-6; CDR3aa: ASSARSGANVLT
v_gene: TRBV6-4; abundance: -; j_gene: TRBJ1-1; CDR3aa: ASSDSGVGDTEAF
v_gene: TRBV6-6; abundance: -; j_gene: TRBJ1-1; CDR3aa: ASSYQEGRTEAF
v_gene: TRBV7-6; abundance: -; j_gene: TRBJ1-1; CDR3aa: ASSRTGGWNTEAF
v_gene: TRBV14; abundance: -; j_gene: TRBJ1-5; CDR3aa: ASSLPVSNQPQH
v_gene: TRBV7-2; abundance: -; j_gene: TRBJ2-7; CDR3aa: ASSSGRVNPSYEQY
v_gene: TRBV27; abundance: -; j_gene: TRBJ2-3; CDR3aa: ASRLTSGRTSYATDTQY
v_gene: TRBV7-9; abundance: -; j_gene: TRBJ2-3; CDR3aa: ASSSGQGTDTQY
v_gene: TRBV27; abundance: -; j_gene: TRBJ2-3; CDR3aa: ASSLSMMATDTQY
v_gene: TRBV7-2; abundance: -; j_gene: TRBJ1-5; CDR3aa: ASSFRQSQPQH
v_gene: TRBV4-1; abundance: once; j_gene: TRBJ1-6; CDR3aa: ASSLRTDSSYNSPLH
v_gene: TRBV25-1; abundance: -; j_gene: TRBJ1-3; CDR3aa: ASTGGHRSGNTIY
v_gene: TRBV2; abundance: -; j_gene: TRBJ1-5; CDR3aa: ASSEWTGENQPQH
v_gene: TRBV19; abundance: few; j_gene: TRBJ1-1; CDR3aa: ASTTSWTGNTEAF
v_gene: TRBV5-1; abundance: -; j_gene: TRBJ2-3; CDR3aa: ASSLGRAGGTDTQY
v_gene: TRBV7-6; abundance: -; j_gene: TRBJ1-3; CDR3aa: ASSLSVTGNTIY
v_gene: TRBV7-2; abundance: -; j_gene: TRBJ2-5; CDR3aa: ASSLAASGVIRETQY
v_gene: TRBV6-1; abundance: -; j_gene: TRBJ2-2; CDR3aa: ASSEGGRGELF
v_gene: TRBV2; abundance: few; j_gene: TRBJ1-1; CDR3aa: ASKSQGYTEAF
v_gene: TRBV7-2; abundance: -; j_gene: TRBJ2-6; CDR3aa: ASSLVGRSGANVLT
v_gene: TRBV6-5; abundance: -; j_gene: TRBJ1-2; CDR3aa: ASGTANYGYT
v_gene: TRBV11-3; abundance: -; j_gene: TRBJ1-3; CDR3aa: ASSLGQGASGNTIY
v_gene: TRBV7-9; abundance: -; j_gene: TRBJ2-2; CDR3aa: ASSLVRAAGELF
v_gene: TRBV27; abundance: -; j_gene: TRBJ1-1; CDR3aa: ASSSGQGWDTEAF
v_gene: TRBV7-8; abundance: -; j_gene: TRBJ2-7; CDR3aa: ASSPTFGSSYEQY
v_gene: TRBV6-6; abundance: -; j_gene: TRBJ2-6; CDR3aa: ASIAGGANVLT
v_gene: TRBV5-1; abundance: -; j_gene: TRBJ2-7; CDR3aa: ASSFSGVVYEQY
v_gene: TRBV14; abundance: -; j_gene: TRBJ2-5; CDR3aa: ASSPRGETQY
v_gene: TRBV7-8; abundance: -; j_gene: TRBJ1-4; CDR3aa: ASSETTGRSEKLF
v_gene: TRBV6-6; abundance: -; j_gene: TRBJ1-5; CDR3aa: ATRTGGADQPQH
v_gene: TRBV6-5; abundance: -; j_gene: TRBJ2-7; CDR3aa: ASSAPHRNYEQY
v_gene: TRBV25-1; abundance: -; j_gene: TRBJ2-1; CDR3aa: ASNPTGALGEQF
v_gene: TRBV18; abundance: -; j_gene: TRBJ2-7; CDR3aa: ASSPPSRLAGVYEQY
v_gene: TRBV28; abundance: -; j_gene: TRBJ2-1; CDR3aa: ASSQGPGVQF
v_gene: TRBV9; abundance: -; j_gene: TRBJ1-3; CDR3aa: ASSVAPRTGLSGNTIY
v_gene: TRBV18; abundance: -; j_gene: TRBJ2-5; CDR3aa: ASSPSWGDQETQY
v_gene: TRBV6-5; abundance: -; j_gene: TRBJ2-7; CDR3aa: ASRRTASSDEQY
v_gene: TRBV27; abundance: -; j_gene: TRBJ1-1; CDR3aa: ASSPQQGQTEAF
v_gene: TRBV9; abundance: -; j_gene: TRBJ2-2; CDR3aa: ASSWTSGSSQSGELF
v_gene: TRBV5-4; abundance: -; j_gene: TRBJ1-5; CDR3aa: ASSLGQAHQPQH
v_gene: TRBV19; abundance: -; j_gene: TRBJ1-1; CDR3aa: ASSRTGALNTEAF
v_gene: TRBV28; abundance: -; j_gene: TRBJ1-2; CDR3aa: ASSSRPGVHYGYT